The clone carrying this T cell receptor beta chain was counted once. Profiled with immunoSEQ multiplex PCR; TCRdb holds only in-frame clones, not every one. The data hold about 51,000 clones, with approximately 86% observed a single time. Time point defined: pretreatment peripheral blood. Patient disease was locally advanced or metastatic urothelial carcinoma. Germline CDR1 and CDR2: SGHRS and YFSETQ. After removal of 0 bases from V and 5 bases from J, the junction contained 2 bases not matched to a gene. The CDR3 contains 15 residues. This entry is derived from a study of PD-L1 blockade in urothelial cancer. Study in general: T cells numbered a median of approximately 150,000 in the blood samples.

The TCR originated in a man in his sixties with urothelial cancer. The V and J genes are TRBV5-1 and TRBJ1-5; 10 bases line up with TRBD1. The material was PBMCs, obtained around atezolizumab (anti-PD-L1) treatment. In nucleotides, the CDR3 is TGCGCCAGCAGCTTGGGGGACAGGGGAGATCAGCCCCAGCATTTT. Translation gives CASSLGDRGDQPQHF.